This T cell receptor beta chain derives from a study of Graves' ophthalmopathy and Graves' hyperthyroidism. Broader study findings: Researchers report that a 13-signature model separated ophthalmopathy from stable hyperthyroidism, posting about 90% sensitivity and about 80% specificity.

Beta-chain TCR CDR3 regions were amplified from RNA transcripts. Scientists carried out first-round RT-PCR using HTBI primers and then a second-round multiplex PCR. TCRdb processed the multiplex PCR reads anew with MiXCR; each CDR3 protein has one entry. The table records almost 750,000 distinct CDR3 sequences, approximately 40% of them present only once. The length of the CDR3 is 15 residues. Germline CDR1 and CDR2: SGDLS and YYNGEE. About this clonotype: The target antigen is unknown. Germline is not matched at one junction end, which may reflect a read error.

The chain recombines TRBV9 with TRBJ2-7; D is possibly TRBD1 (8 bases). Material for sequencing was peripheral blood. This TCR came from an adult man with Graves' ophthalmopathy. CDR3 nucleotides: TGTGCCAGCAGCGTCTCACAGGGGGGGCCCTACGAGCAGTGCTTC. It yields the protein CASSVSQGGPYEQCF.